The 25 T cell receptor beta chains reported below all come from one sample, sequenced in a study of blood T cell repertoires in COVID-19. TCRdb keeps only in-frame clones here, not all; method: immunoSEQ multiplex PCR. Of just over 650,000 clones in the sample, about 87% were seen once. The sample comprised peripheral blood. These receptors came from a young woman with acute or convalescent COVID-19.

This chain links TRBV6-5 with TRBJ2-1, with TRBD1 identical over 10 bases. The CDR3 runs to 14 residues. Germline V CDR1 and CDR2: MNHEY, SVGAGI. The V segment lost 10 bases and the J segment 3 bases; nucleotides outside the gene matches: 6. The CDR3 is CATTRDRGYNEQFF. The CDR3 DNA is TGTGCCACCACACGGGACAGGGGCTACAATGAGCAGTTCTTC.

The chain uses TRBV2 and TRBJ1-6; D not resolved. Germline values: CDR1 SNHLY, CDR2 FYNNEI. Trimming removed 7 bases from V and 5 bases from J, with 12 bases in between. CDR3 length: 14 amino acids. CDR3 nucleotides: TGTGCCAGCAAAATGGACGGGAATAATTCACCCCTCCACTTT. This encodes CASKMDGNNSPLHF.

The CDR3 region has the DNA TGTGCCAGCAGCCGAGGCTACGAGCAGTACTTC. This translates into CASSRGYEQYF. V and J are TRBV14 and TRBJ2-7; no clear D gene. The V gene lost 4 bases and the J gene lost 3 bases, with 4 bases spanning the gap. The CDR3 sequence is 11 residues long. Germline V lookup: CDR1 SGHDN, CDR2 FVKESK.

The rearrangement links TRBV7-9 to TRBJ1-2, with D uncertain. This CDR3 has 14 amino acids. CDR1 and CDR2 from the germline V gene are SEHNR and FQNEAQ (reference sequence). V was clipped by 5 bases and J by 6 bases, with 16 bases between them. CDR3 sequence reads: CASSQADRVDGYTF. The DNA for the CDR3 is TGTGCCAGCAGCCAAGCGGATAGGGTCGATGGCTACACCTTC.

V gene TRBV27 combines with J gene TRBJ1-5, with TRBD1 matching 9 bases. The CDR3 sequence is 20 residues long. Germline V gene data show CDR1 as MNHEY and CDR2 as SMNVEV (reference sequence). J gave up 2 bases and V 4 bases, and 18 bases lay outside the gene matches. CDR3 sequence reads: CASSSTLPGQGFFGNQPQHF. The CDR3 DNA follows: TGTGCCAGCAGTTCCACACTCCCGGGACAGGGCTTTTTTGGCAATCAGCCCCAGCATTTT.

This rearrangement joins TRBV9 to TRBJ1-5; D perhaps matches TRBD1 (5 bases). The CDR3 runs 13 residues. The germline CDR1 and CDR2 sequences are SGDLS and YYNGEE. Deletions cut 5 bases from V and 4 bases from J, with 10 bases between. CDR3 amino acids: CASSFTGNQPQHF. The CDR3 DNA reads TGTGCCAGCAGTTTTACAGGAAATCAGCCCCAGCATTTT.

This chain connects TRBV21-1 to TRBJ1-2; the listed D gene, TRBD1, was not tested against the DNA. TRBV21-1 is an annotated pseudogene. This CDR3 comprises 17 residues. The CDR3 region is CASSSHGRGRVHYGYTF. The CDR3 DNA sequence: TGTGCCAGCAGCTCCCATGGGCGCGGCAGGGTGCACTATGGCTACACCTTC.

A remark on this clone: Other DNA sequences in the sample encode the same CDR3. The J gene is TRBJ2-2, the V gene TRBV7-2; D is ambiguous. V was trimmed by 5 bases and J by 3 bases, leaving 4 bases between them. Germline V gene lookup returns CDR1 SGHTA and CDR2 FQGNSA. The CDR3 is 12 residues long. CDR3 amino acids: CASSPYTGELFF. For the CDR3, the DNA is TGTGCCAGCAGCCCTTACACCGGGGAGCTGTTTTTT.

The chain recombines TRBV9 with TRBJ2-5, with a possible D match to TRBD2 (6 bases). This CDR3 is built from 14 residues. Per the germline V gene, CDR1 is SGDLS and CDR2 is YYNGEE. V shed 4 bases and J shed 0 bases, with 10 bases lying between them. The CDR3: CASSPLANQETQYF. Here the CDR3 DNA reads TGTGCCAGCAGCCCACTAGCAAACCAAGAGACCCAGTACTTC.

The chain joins TRBV6-5 to TRBJ2-1; the D gene is possibly TRBD2 (5 bases). The CDR3 runs to 14 residues. V gave up 4 bases and J gave up 3 bases, with 10 bases separating them. In germline, CDR1 is MNHEY, CDR2 SVGAGI. The CDR3 DNA reads as TGTGCCAGCAGTTCCGAGGGCAGCTACAATGAGCAGTTCTTC. Amino acids: CASSSEGSYNEQFF.

The rearrangement links TRBV19 to TRBJ1-3, with D maybe TRBD1 (5 bases). This CDR3 is built from 15 residues. Germline V lookup: CDR1 LNHDA, CDR2 SQIVND (reference sequence). The germline V and J ends were trimmed by 4 bases and 3 bases, with 13 bases remaining between them. CDR3: CASSTLPGDGNTIYF. The CDR3 region has the DNA TGTGCCAGTAGTACCTTACCGGGGGATGGAAACACCATATATTTT.

Note on this clone: The same CDR3 can be traced to other DNA sequences in this sample. The chain joins TRBV12-3 or TRBV12-4 to TRBJ1-2; no firm D call. The CDR3 length is 13 residues. The V and J ends lost 3 bases and 5 bases respectively, with 10 bases between them. The CDR3 spells CASSFREGYGYTF. Written as DNA, the CDR3 is TGTGCCAGCAGTTTTCGGGAAGGGTATGGCTACACCTTC.

This sequence joins TRBV30 and TRBJ1-1; 7 bases align to TRBD1. CDR1 and CDR2 from the germline V gene are GTSNPN and SVGIG (reference sequence). This CDR3 has 13 residues. V gave up 1 base and J gave up 8 bases; unmatched junction bases: 7. CDR3 DNA sequence: TGTGCCTGGAGTGCCTCCGGGACAGAAGAAGCTTTCTTT. It is translated as CAWSASGTEEAFF.

Comment on this clone: Other DNA sequences in the sample encode the same CDR3. The chain is built from TRBV9 and TRBJ1-2; perhaps TRBD1 as D (6 bases). Germline CDR1 reads SGDLS; CDR2 reads YYNGEE. This CDR3 is built from 13 residues. Between the trimmed V and J ends, which lost 0 bases and 4 bases, there was a span of 7 bases. The chain's CDR3 is CASSVVTGYGYTF. For the CDR3, the DNA is TGTGCCAGCAGCGTAGTGACAGGCTATGGCTACACCTTC.

The chain couples TRBV4-3 to TRBJ2-1, with TRBD1 matching 7 bases. With 2 bases clipped from V and 8 bases from J, the junction kept 3 bases outside the gene matches. The CDR3 sequence is 13 residues long. Germline assignment: CDR1 LGHNA and CDR2 YSLEER. The DNA for the CDR3 is TGCGCCAGCAGCCAACTAAGGGGGCATGAGCAGTTCTTC. This sequence encodes CASSQLRGHEQFF.

V is TRBV23-1 and J is TRBJ2-3; D remains unclear. TRBV23-1 is known as an ORF, though its function is uncertain. The germline V and J ends were trimmed by 1 base and 2 bases, with 10 bases remaining between them. The CDR3 has 15 residues. CDR3 sequence (DNA): TGCGCCAGCAGTCAATGTACCACACACACAGATACGCAGTATTTT. Translation gives CASSQCTTHTDTQYF.

The chain joins TRBV9 to TRBJ1-2; 9 nucleotides match TRBD1. Looked up from germline, CDR1 is SGDLS and CDR2 is YYNGEE. Trimming took 5 bases from V and 6 from J; bases not matched to a gene: 11. There are 15 residues in the CDR3. The chain's CDR3 is CASSSGTGISDGYTF. The CDR3 DNA follows: TGTGCCAGCAGTTCCGGGACAGGGATTTCCGATGGCTACACCTTC. The variable domain in full, completed from reference TRBV9 and TRBJ1-2, reads DSGVTQTPKHLITATGQRVTLRCSPRSGDLSVYWYQQSLDQGLQFLIQYYNGEERAKGNILERFSAQQFPDLHSELNLSSLELGDSALYFCASSSGTGISDGYTFGSGTRLTVV.

The chain carries TRBV5-4 and TRBJ1-6; 9 positions agree with TRBD1. The CDR3 consists of 16 residues. After removal of 0 bases from V and 7 bases from J, the junction contained 5 bases not matched to a gene. CDR1 is SGHNT, CDR2 YYREEE, per germline (reference sequence). The CDR3 nucleotides are TGTGCCAGCAGCTTGGAAGGCGGGACAGGGAATTCACCCCTCCACTTT. Protein sequence: CASSLEGGTGNSPLHF.

The V call is TRBV30, the J call TRBJ1-6; D ambiguous. V lost 2 bases and J lost 8, with 13 bases in between. CDR3 length: 14 amino acids. Germline V gene sequence: CDR1 GTSNPN, CDR2 SVGIG (reference sequence). The chain's CDR3 is CAWSRVAEYSPLHF. The CDR3 DNA reads as TGTGCCTGGAGTCGGGTAGCGGAATATTCACCCCTCCACTTT.

The chain combines TRBV9 with TRBJ1-3, with D perhaps matching TRBD1 (6 bases). Trimming removed 4 bases at V and 4 bases at J, with 15 bases between. This CDR3 is 15 amino acids long. Germline CDR1 reads SGDLS; CDR2 reads YYNGEE. CDR3 sequence reads: CASSSRGAGGNTIYF. DNA for the CDR3: TGTGCCAGCAGCTCTCGGGGGGCAGGGGGAAACACCATATATTTT.

This clone was seen only once. This sequence joins TRBV7-3 and TRBJ1-3; no clear D gene. The CDR3 has 14 amino acids. Trimming cost V 3 bases and J 6 bases, with 12 bases left between them. Germline V gene lookup returns CDR1 SGHTA and CDR2 FQGTGA. The CDR3 coding sequence is TGTGCCAGCAGCTTTGCCAGTTGTAAAAACACCATATATTTT. Translation: CASSFASCKNTIYF.

The J gene is TRBJ2-6, the V gene TRBV11-3; D unresolved. The CDR3 is made up of 14 amino acids. The germline V gene encodes CDR1 SGHNT and CDR2 YENEEA. With 0 bases removed from V and 6 bases from J, the gap between germline ends came to 6 bases. The CDR3 bases are TGTGCCAGCAGCTTAGACGGGTCGGCCAACGTCCTGACTTTC. This translates into CASSLDGSANVLTF. Full variable domain (remainder filled in from reference TRBV11-3 and TRBJ2-6): EAGVVQSPRYKIIEKKQPVAFWCNPISGHNTLYWYLQNLGQGPELLIRYENEEAVDDSQLPKDRFSAERLKGVDSTLKIQPAELGDSAVYLCASSLDGSANVLTFGAGSRLTVL.

V usage is TRBV6-5 and J usage is TRBJ1-1; no firm D call. CDR3 size: 14 residues. Germline V lookup: CDR1 MNHEY, CDR2 SVGAGI. V lost 8 bases to trimming and J lost 0 bases, with 13 bases between them. CDR3 nucleotide sequence: TGTGCCAGCGGGGAGGAAGGTATGAACACTGAAGCTTTCTTT. Its translation is CASGEEGMNTEAFF.

This chain connects TRBV30 to TRBJ1-2; D perhaps matches TRBD1 (6 bases). Germline V gene lookup returns CDR1 GTSNPN and CDR2 SVGIG (reference sequence). V dropped 4 bases and J dropped 4 bases, with 13 bases sitting between them. This CDR3 contains 13 residues. CDR3 in DNA: TGTGCCTGGAACTCAGGGGACGGCTATGGCTACACCTTC. It translates to CAWNSGDGYGYTF.

The chain combines TRBV6-5 with TRBJ1-1, with D uncertain. The V gene's germline CDR1 is MNHEY and CDR2 SVGAGI. The CDR3 is 14 amino acids. V lost 4 bases and J lost 4, with 13 bases in between. The CDR3 reads CASSSERRGTEAFF. The CDR3 DNA is TGTGCCAGCAGTTCCGAAAGACGAGGCACTGAAGCTTTCTTT.